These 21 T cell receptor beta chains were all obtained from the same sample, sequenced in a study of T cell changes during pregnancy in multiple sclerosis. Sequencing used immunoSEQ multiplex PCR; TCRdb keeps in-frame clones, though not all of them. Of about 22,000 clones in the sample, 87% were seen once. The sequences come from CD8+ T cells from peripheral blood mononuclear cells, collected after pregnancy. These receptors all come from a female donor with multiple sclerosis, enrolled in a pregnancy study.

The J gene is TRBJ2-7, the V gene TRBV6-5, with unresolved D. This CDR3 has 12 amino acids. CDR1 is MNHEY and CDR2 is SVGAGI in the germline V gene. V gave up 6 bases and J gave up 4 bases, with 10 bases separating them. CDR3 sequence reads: CASSLDGYEQYF. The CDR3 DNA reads TGTGCCAGCAGCTTAGACGGGTACGAGCAGTACTTC.

This CDR3 reads CAISVGQLYEQYF. The CDR3 nucleotides are TGTGCCATCAGTGTTGGACAGCTCTACGAGCAGTACTTC. The chain carries TRBV10-3 and TRBJ2-7; D may be TRBD1 (6 bases). Trimming shortened V by 4 bases and J by 3 bases, and 10 bases separated the two germline ends. Germline assignment: CDR1 ENHRY and CDR2 SYGVKD. The CDR3 runs to 13 residues.

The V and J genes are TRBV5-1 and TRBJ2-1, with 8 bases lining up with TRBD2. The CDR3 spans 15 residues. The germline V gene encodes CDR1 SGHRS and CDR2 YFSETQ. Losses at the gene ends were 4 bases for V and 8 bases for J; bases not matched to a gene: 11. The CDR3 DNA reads TGCGCCAGCAGCCCCCGACTAGCGAGGGTACATGAGCAGTTCTTC. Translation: CASSPRLARVHEQFF.

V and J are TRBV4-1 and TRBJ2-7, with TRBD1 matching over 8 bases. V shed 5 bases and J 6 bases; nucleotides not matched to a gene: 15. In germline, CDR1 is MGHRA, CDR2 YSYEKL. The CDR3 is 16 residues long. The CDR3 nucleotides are TGCGCCAGCAGCAAAACATCCGGACAGGGAGATCCCGAGCAGTACTTC. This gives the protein CASSKTSGQGDPEQYF.

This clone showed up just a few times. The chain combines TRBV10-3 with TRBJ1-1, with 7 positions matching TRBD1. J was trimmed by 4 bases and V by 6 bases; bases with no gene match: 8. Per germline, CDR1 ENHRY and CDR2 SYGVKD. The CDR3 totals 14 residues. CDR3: CAIRTGKRGTEAFF. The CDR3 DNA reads TGTGCCATCAGGACAGGGAAGAGGGGCACTGAAGCTTTCTTT.

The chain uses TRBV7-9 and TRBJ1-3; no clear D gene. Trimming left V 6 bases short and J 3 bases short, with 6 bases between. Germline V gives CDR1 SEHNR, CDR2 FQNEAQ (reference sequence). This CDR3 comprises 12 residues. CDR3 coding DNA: TGTGCCAGCAGGAGGGTTGGAAACACCATATATTTT. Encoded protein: CASRRVGNTIYF.

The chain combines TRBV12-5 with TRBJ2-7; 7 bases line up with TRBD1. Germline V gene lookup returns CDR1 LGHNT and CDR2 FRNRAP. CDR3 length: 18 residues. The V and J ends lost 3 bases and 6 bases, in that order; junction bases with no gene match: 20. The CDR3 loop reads CASGFSRVSTGYSREQYF. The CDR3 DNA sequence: TGTGCTAGTGGTTTTTCCCGAGTCTCGACAGGGTACTCACGCGAGCAGTACTTC. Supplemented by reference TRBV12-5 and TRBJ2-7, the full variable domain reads DARVTQTPRHKVTEMGQEVTMRCQPILGHNTVFWYRQTMMQGLELLAYFRNRAPLDDSGMPKDRFSAEMPDATLATLKIQPSEPRDSAVYFCASGFSRVSTGYSREQYFGPGTRLTVT.

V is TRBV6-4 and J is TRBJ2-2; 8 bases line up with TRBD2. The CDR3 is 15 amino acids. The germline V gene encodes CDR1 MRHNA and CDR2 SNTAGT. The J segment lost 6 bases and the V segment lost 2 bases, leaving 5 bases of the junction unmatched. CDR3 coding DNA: TGTGCCAGCAGTGACACCAGCGGGAGTCCCGGGGAGCTGTTTTTT. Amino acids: CASSDTSGSPGELFF.

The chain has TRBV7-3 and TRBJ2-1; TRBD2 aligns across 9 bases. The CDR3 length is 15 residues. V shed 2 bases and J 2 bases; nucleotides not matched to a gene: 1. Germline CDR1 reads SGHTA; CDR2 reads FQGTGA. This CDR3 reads CASSLVAGAYNEQFF. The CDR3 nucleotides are TGTGCCAGCAGCTTAGTAGCGGGAGCCTACAATGAGCAGTTCTTC.

Written as DNA, the CDR3 is TGTGCCAGCAGCGAGACAGAGAACAATGAGCAGTTCTTC. This codes for CASSETENNEQFF. This rearrangement joins TRBV7-9 to TRBJ2-1, with D maybe TRBD1 (5 bases). The CDR3 runs 13 residues. In germline, CDR1 is SEHNR, CDR2 FQNEAQ (reference sequence). Deletions cut 5 bases from V and 5 bases from J, with 10 bases between.

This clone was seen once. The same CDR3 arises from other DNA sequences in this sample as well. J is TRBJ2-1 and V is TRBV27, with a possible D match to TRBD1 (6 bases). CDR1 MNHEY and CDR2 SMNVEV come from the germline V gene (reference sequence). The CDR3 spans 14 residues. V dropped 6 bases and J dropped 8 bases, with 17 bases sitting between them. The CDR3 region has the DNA TGTGCCAGCAGCCTCCAACAGGGTTGGCATGAGCAGTTCTTC. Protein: CASSLQQGWHEQFF.

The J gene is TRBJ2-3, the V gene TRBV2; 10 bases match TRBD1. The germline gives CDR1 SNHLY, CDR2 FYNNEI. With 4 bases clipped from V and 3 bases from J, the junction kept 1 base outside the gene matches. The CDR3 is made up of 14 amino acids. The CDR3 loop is CASSVGQGTDTQYF. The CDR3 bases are TGTGCCAGCAGTGTGGGACAGGGGACAGATACGCAGTATTTT.

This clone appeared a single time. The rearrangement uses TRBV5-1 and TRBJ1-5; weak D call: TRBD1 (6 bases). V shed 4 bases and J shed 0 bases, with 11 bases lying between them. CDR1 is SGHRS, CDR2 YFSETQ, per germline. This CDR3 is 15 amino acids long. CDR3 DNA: TGCGCCAGCAGCCTCACAGGGTATAGCAATCAGCCCCAGCATTTT. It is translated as CASSLTGYSNQPQHF. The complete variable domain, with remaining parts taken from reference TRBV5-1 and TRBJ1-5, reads KAGVTQTPRYLIKTRGQQVTLSCSPISGHRSVSWYQQTPGQGLQFLFEYFSETQRNKGNFPGRFSGRQFSNSRSEMNVSTLELGDSALYLCASSLTGYSNQPQHFGDGTRLSIL.

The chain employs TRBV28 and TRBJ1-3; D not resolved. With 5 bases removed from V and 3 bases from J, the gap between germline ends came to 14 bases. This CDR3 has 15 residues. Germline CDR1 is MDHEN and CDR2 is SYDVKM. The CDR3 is CASSPLGVSGNTIYF. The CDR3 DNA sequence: TGTGCCAGCAGTCCTCTCGGGGTTAGTGGAAACACCATATATTTT.

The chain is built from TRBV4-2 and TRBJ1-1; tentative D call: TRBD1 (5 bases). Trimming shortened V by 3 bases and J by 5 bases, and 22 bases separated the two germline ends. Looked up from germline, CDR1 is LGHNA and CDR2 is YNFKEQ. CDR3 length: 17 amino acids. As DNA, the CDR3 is TGTGCCAGCAGCCAGAGTGTGGGGCCTGAGCCCTGGACTGAAGCTTTCTTT. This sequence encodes CASSQSVGPEPWTEAFF.

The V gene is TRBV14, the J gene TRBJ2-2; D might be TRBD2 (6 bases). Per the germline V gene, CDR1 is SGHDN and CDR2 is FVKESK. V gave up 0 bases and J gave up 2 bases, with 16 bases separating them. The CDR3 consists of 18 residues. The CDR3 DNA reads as TGTGCCAGCAGCCAAGATTTCTCGGAGGGGATAAACACCGGGGAGCTGTTTTTT. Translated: CASSQDFSEGINTGELFF.

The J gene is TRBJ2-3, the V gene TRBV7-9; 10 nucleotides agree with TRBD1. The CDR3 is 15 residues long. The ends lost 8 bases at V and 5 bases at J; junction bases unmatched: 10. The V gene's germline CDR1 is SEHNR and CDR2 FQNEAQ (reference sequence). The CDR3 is CASYPRDRGVDTQYF. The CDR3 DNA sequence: TGTGCCAGCTACCCCCGGGACAGGGGAGTAGATACGCAGTATTTT.

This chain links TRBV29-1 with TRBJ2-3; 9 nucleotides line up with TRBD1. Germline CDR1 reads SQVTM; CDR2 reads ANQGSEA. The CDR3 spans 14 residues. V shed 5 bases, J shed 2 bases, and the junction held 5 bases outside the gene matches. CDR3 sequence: CSVMGQGLTDTQYF. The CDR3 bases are TGCAGCGTTATGGGACAGGGACTCACAGATACGCAGTATTTT.

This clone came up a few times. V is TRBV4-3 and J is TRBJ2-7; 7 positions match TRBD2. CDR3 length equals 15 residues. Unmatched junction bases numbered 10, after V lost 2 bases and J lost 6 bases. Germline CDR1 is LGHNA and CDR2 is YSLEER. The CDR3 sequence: CASSQWSETSTEQYF. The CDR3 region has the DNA TGCGCCAGCAGCCAATGGAGCGAGACTAGCACCGAGCAGTACTTC.

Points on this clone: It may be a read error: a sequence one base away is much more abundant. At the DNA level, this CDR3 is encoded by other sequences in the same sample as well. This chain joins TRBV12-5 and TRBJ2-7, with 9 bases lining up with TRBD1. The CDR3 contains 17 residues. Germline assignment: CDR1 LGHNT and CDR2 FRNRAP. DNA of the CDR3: TGTGCTAGTGGTTTGGCCATTGGACAGGGGATCGACAACGAGCAGTATTTC. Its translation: CASGLAIGQGIDNEQYF.

In nucleotides, the CDR3 is TGCGCCAGCAGCCAGTCAATGGGACTAGCGGAAATAATCTCCTACAATGAGCAGTTCTTC. It is translated as CASSQSMGLAEIISYNEQFF. This chain joins TRBV4-3 and TRBJ2-1; 11 bases line up with TRBD2. The length of the CDR3 is 20 residues. Germline CDR1 and CDR2: LGHNA and YSLEER. Losses at the gene ends were 3 bases for V and 0 bases for J; bases not matched to a gene: 13.